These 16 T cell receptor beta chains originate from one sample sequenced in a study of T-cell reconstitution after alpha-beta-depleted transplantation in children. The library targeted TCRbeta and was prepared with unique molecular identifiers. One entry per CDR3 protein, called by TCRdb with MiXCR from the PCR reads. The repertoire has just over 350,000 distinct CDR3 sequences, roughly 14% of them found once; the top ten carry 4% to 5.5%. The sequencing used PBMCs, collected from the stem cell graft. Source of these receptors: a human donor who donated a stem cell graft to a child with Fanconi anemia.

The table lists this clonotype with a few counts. CDR3 nucleotide sequence: TGCAGTGCTAGAGATCCTCTAAAATCGGCAGGGTCGCATGAGCAGTTCTTC. Its translation is CSARDPLKSAGSHEQFF. The chain uses TRBV20-1 and TRBJ2-1; the D gene is possibly TRBD1 (5 bases). CDR3 length: 17 residues. CDR1 and CDR2 from the germline V gene are DFQATT and SNEGSKA (reference sequence). V was pared by 0 bases and J by 8 bases, with 23 bases between.

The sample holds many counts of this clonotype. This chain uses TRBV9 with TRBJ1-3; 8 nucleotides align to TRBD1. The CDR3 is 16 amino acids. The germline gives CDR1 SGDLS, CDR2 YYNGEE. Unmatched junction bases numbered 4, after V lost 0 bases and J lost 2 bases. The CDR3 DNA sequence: TGTGCCAGCAGCGTAGCTGCGACAGGGGCTGGAAACACCATATATTTT. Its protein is CASSVAATGAGNTIYF.

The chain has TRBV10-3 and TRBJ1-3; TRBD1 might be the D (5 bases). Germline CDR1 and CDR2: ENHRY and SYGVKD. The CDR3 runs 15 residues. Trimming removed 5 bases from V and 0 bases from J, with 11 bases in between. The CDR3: CAISRDRGSGNTIYF. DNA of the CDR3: TGTGCCATCAGTCGGGACCGGGGCTCTGGAAACACCATATATTTT.

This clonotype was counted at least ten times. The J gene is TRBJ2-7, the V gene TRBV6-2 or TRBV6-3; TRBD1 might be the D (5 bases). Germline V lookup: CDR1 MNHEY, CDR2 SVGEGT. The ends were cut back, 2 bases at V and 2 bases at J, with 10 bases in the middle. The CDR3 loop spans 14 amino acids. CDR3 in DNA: TGTGCCAGCAGTTACCGCAGGGATCCCTACGAGCAGTACGTC. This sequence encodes CASSYRRDPYEQYV.

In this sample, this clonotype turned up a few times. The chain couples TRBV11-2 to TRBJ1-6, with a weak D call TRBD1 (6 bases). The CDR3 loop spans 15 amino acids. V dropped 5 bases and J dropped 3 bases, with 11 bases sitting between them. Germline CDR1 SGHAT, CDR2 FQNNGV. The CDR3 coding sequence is TGTGCCAGCAGCCCTCGGACAGACTATAATTCACCCCTCCACTTT. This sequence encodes CASSPRTDYNSPLHF.

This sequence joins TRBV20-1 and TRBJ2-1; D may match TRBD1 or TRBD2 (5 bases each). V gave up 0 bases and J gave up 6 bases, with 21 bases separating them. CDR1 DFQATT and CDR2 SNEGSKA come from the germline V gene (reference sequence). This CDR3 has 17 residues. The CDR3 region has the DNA TGCAGTGCTAGAGATTATCGAAGTACCGGGGCCGGCAATGAGCAGTTCTTC. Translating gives CSARDYRSTGAGNEQFF.

The CDR3 reads CASSIAASGSSSYNEQFF. CDR3 in DNA: TGTGCCAGTAGTATAGCAGCTAGCGGGTCCAGCTCCTACAATGAGCAGTTCTTC. V and J are TRBV19 and TRBJ2-1; 8 bases align to TRBD2. The CDR3 sequence is 18 residues long. V shed 1 base and J 0 bases; nucleotides not matched to a gene: 8. Germline lookup yields CDR1 LNHDA and CDR2 SQIVND (reference sequence).

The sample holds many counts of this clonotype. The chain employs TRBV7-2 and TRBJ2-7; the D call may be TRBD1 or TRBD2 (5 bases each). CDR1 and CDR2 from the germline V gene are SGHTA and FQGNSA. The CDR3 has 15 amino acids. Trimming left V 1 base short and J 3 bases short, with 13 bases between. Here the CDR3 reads CASSLVLGTGYEQYF. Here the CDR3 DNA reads TGTGCCAGCAGCTTAGTGTTGGGGACCGGCTACGAGCAGTACTTC.

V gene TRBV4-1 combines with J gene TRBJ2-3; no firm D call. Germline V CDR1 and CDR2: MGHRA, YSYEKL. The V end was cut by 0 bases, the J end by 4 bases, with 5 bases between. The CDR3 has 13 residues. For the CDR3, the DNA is TGCGCCAGCAGCCAAGATCCCGCAGATACGCAGTATTTT. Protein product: CASSQDPADTQYF.

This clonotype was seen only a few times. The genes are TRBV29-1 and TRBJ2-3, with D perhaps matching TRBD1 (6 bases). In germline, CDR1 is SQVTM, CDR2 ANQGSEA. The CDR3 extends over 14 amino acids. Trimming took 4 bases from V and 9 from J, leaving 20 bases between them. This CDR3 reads CSVGGLQGMGTQYF. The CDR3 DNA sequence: TGCAGCGTTGGGGGGTTACAGGGAATGGGGACGCAGTATTTT.

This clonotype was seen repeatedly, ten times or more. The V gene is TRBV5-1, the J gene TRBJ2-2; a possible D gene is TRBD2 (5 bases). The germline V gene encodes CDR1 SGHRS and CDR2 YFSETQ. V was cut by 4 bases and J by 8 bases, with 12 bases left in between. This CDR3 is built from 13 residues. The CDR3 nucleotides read TGCGCCAGCAGCCCGCTCCCGGGGGGGGAGCTGTTTTTT. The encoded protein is CASSPLPGGELFF.

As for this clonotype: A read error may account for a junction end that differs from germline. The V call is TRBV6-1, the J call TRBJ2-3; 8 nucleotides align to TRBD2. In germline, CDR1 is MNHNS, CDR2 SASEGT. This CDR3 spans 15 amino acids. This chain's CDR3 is CASSQAGASTDTQYF. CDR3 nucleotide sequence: TGTGCCAGCAGTCAAGCGGGGGCCAGCACAGATACGCAGTATTTT.

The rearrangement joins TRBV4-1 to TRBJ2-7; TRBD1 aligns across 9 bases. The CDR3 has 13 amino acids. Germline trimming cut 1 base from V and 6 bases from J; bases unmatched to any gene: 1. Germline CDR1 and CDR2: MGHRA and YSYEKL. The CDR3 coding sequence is TGCGCCAGCAGCCAAGCACAGGGGGCCGAGCAGTACTTC. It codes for CASSQAQGAEQYF.

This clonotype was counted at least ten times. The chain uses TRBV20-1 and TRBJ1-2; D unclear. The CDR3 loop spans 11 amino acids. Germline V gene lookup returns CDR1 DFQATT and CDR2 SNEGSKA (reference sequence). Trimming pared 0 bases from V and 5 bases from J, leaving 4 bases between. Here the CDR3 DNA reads TGCAGTGCTAGAGAAGGATATGGCTACACCTTC. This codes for CSAREGYGYTF.

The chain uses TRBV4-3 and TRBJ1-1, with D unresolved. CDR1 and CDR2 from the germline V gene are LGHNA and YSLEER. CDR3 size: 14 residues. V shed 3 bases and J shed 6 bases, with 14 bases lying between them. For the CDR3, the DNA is TGCGCCAGCAGCCAGAGCCGGGATGCCGCTGAAGCTTTCTTT. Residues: CASSQSRDAAEAFF.

The CDR3 loop is CASSVLGGTEAFF. CDR3 coding DNA: TGTGCCAGCAGTGTCCTTGGGGGAACTGAAGCTTTCTTT. V and J are TRBV6-2 or TRBV6-3 and TRBJ1-1; a weak D match, TRBD1 (5 bases). The CDR3 contains 13 residues. Germline V gene data show CDR1 as MNHEY and CDR2 as SVGEGT. V gave up 5 bases and J gave up 5 bases, with 12 bases separating them.